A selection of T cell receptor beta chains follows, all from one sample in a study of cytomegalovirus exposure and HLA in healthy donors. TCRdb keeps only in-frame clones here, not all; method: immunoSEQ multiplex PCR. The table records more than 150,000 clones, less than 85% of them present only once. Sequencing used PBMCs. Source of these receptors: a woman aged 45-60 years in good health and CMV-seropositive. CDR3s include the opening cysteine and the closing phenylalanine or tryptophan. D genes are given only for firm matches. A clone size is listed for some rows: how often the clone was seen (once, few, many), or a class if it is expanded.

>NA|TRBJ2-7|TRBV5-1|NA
CASSPRTDSNYEQYF
TGCGCCAGCAGCCCCCGCACGGACAGTAACTACGAGCAGTACTTC
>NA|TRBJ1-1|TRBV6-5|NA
CASRSQGYTEAFF
TGTGCCAGCAGATCACAGGGATACACTGAAGCTTTCTTT
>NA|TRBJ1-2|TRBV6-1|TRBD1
CASSEGTGQNYGYTF
TGTGCCAGCAGCGAGGGGACAGGGCAAAACTATGGCTACACCTTC
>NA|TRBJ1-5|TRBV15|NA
CATSRERRGDQPQHF
TGTGCCACCAGCAGAGAAAGGAGGGGTGATCAGCCCCAGCATTTT
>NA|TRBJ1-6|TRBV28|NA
CASSLASSYNSPLHF
TGTGCCAGCAGTCTAGCTAGCTCCTATAATTCACCCCTCCACTTT
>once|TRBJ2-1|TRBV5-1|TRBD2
CASSSHSGGEQFF
TGCGCCAGCAGCTCTCATTCGGGGGGTGAGCAGTTCTTC
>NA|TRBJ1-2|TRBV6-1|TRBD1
CASRITGDGGYTF
TGTGCCAGCAGGATTACAGGGGACGGTGGCTACACCTTC
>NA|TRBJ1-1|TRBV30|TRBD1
CAWTIRGQGRTEAFF
TGTGCCTGGACCATAAGGGGACAGGGAAGAACTGAAGCTTTCTTT
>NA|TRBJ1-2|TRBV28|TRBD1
CASMTGPYGYTF
TGTGCCAGCATGACAGGGCCCTATGGCTACACCTTC
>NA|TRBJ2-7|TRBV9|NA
CASSVDSSYEQYF
TGTGCCAGCAGCGTAGATTCCTCCTACGAGCAGTACTTC
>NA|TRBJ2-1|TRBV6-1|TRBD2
CASSEDRAGFYEQFF
TGTGCCAGCAGTGAAGATCGAGCGGGGTTCTATGAGCAGTTCTTC
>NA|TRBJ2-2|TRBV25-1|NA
CASSEYGFLEDTGELFF
TGTGCCAGCAGTGAATACGGATTTTTAGAGGACACCGGGGAGCTGTTTTTT
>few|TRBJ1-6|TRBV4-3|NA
CASSQGSGAHSPLHF
TGCGCCAGCAGCCAAGGTAGCGGGGCTCATTCACCCCTCCACTTT
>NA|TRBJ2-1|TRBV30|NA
CAWGGTLYNEQFF
TGTGCCTGGGGGGGGACGCTTTACAATGAGCAGTTCTTC
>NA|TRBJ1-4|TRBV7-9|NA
CASSSLTTNEKLFF
TGTGCCAGCAGCTCCCTTACAACTAATGAAAAACTGTTTTTT
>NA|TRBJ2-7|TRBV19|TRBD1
CASRNRGYEQYF
TGTGCCAGTAGGAACAGGGGCTACGAGCAGTACTTC
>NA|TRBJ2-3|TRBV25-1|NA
CASSESDFADTQYF
TGTGCCAGCAGTGAATCGGACTTCGCAGATACGCAGTATTTT
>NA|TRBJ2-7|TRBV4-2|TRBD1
CASSQDLGQGYEQYF
TGTGCCAGCAGCCAAGACTTGGGACAGGGATACGAGCAGTACTTC
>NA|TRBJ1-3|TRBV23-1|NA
CASSQFVSGNTIYF
TGCGCCAGCAGTCAATTTGTATCTGGAAACACCATATATTTT
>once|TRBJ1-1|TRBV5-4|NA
CASQERGMNTEAFF
TGTGCCAGCCAAGAAAGGGGCATGAACACTGAAGCTTTCTTT
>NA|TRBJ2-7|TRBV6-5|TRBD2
CASSYSEGGVYEQYF
TGTGCCAGCAGTTACTCGGAGGGAGGGGTCTACGAGCAGTACTTC
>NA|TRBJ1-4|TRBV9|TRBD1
CASSAQGGELFF
TGTGCCAGCAGCGCGCAGGGGGGCGAGCTGTTTTTT
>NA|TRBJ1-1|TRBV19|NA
CASSISGGRNTEAFF
TGTGCCAGTAGTATCTCCGGGGGACGGAACACTGAAGCTTTCTTT
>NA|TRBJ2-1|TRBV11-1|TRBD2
CASSSAGGPYNEQFF
TGTGCCAGCAGCTCAGCGGGGGGGCCCTACAATGAGCAGTTCTTC
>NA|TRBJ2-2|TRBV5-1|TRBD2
CASSPGGGTGELFF
TGCGCCAGCAGCCCCGGGGGGGGCACCGGGGAGCTGTTTTTT
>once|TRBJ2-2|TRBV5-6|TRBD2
CASSYGGAGELFF
TGTGCCAGCAGTTATGGGGGGGCCGGGGAGCTGTTTTTT
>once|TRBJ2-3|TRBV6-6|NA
CASSLTDREGWDTQYF
TGTGCCAGCAGCCTCACGGACAGGGAGGGTTGGGATACGCAGTATTTT
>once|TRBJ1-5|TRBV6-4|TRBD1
CASNRGHYSNQPQHF
TGTGCCAGTAACAGGGGCCACTATAGCAATCAGCCCCAGCATTTT
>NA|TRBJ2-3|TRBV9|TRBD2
CASSRGGTDTQYF
TGTGCCAGCAGCCGGGGGGGGACAGATACGCAGTATTTT
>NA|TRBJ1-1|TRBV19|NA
CASSIALGTEAFF
TGTGCCAGTAGTATCGCCCTAGGCACTGAAGCTTTCTTT
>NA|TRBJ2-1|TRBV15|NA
CATSPRGDYNEQFF
TGTGCCACCTCCCCCAGGGGGGACTACAATGAGCAGTTCTTC
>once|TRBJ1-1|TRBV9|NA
CASSVEAGMDEAFF
TGTGCCAGCAGCGTAGAGGCAGGGATGGACGAAGCTTTCTTT
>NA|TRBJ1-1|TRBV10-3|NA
CASLTDTEAFF
TGTGCCTCTTTAACGGACACTGAAGCTTTCTTT
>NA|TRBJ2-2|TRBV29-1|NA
CSVVPPSTGELFF
TGCAGCGTTGTCCCTCCGTCGACCGGGGAGCTGTTTTTT
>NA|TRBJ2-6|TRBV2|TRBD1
CASSVDRGKGLWANVLTF
TGTGCCAGCAGTGTCGACAGGGGAAAGGGTCTCTGGGCCAACGTCCTGACTTTC
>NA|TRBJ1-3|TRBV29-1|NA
CSVVPSSGNTIYF
TGCAGCGTTGTCCCGAGCTCTGGAAACACCATATATTTT
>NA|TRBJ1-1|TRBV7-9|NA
CSSSPPVVEAFF
TGTTCCAGCAGCCCGCCAGTGGTCGAAGCTTTCTTT
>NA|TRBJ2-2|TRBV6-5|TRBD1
CASRPGQANTGELFF
TGTGCCAGCAGACCGGGACAGGCGAACACCGGGGAGCTGTTTTTT
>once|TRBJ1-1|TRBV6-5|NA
CASSYSAGNTEAFF
TGTGCCAGCAGTTACTCGGCAGGGAACACTGAAGCTTTCTTT
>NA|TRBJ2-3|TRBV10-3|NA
CAISSSIRGDTQYF
TGTGCCATCAGTTCCTCCATACGGGGAGATACGCAGTATTTT
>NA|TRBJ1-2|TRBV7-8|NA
CASSILSDTGSYNYGYTF
TGTGCCAGCAGCATATTAAGTGATACAGGGTCCTATAACTATGGCTACACCTTC
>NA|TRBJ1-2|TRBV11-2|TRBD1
CASSFPRQGALSGYTF
TGTGCCAGCAGCTTCCCCCGACAGGGGGCTTTGAGTGGCTACACCTTC
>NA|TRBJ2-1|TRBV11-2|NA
CASSLGPGQFF
TGTGCCAGCAGCTTAGGACCAGGGCAGTTCTTC
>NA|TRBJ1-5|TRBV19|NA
CASSIGTASNQPQHF
TGTGCCAGTAGTATAGGGACAGCTAGCAATCAGCCCCAGCATTTT
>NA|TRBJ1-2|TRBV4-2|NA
CASSPTPGQVVNYGYTF
TGTGCCAGCAGCCCTACCCCTGGACAAGTTGTTAACTATGGCTACACCTTC
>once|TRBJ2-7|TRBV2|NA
CASSVLGGGENLSYEQYF
TGTGCCAGCAGTGTGTTGGGAGGGGGTGAAAATCTTTCCTACGAGCAGTACTTC
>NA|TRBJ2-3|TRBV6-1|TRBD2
CASSEGATSGITQYF
TGTGCCAGCAGTGAGGGAGCCACTAGCGGGATTACGCAGTATTTT
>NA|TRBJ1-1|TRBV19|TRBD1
CASSGQGANTEAFF
TGTGCCAGTAGTGGACAGGGGGCGAACACTGAAGCTTTCTTT
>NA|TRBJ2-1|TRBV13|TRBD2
CASSILAGGPIYNEQFF
TGTGCCAGCAGCATCTTAGCGGGGGGTCCAATTTACAATGAGCAGTTCTTC
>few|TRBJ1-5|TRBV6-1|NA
CASSEGIGGGQPQHF
TGTGCCAGCAGTGAAGGAATTGGGGGGGGTCAGCCCCAGCATTTT
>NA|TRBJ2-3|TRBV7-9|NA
CASSLDSTGDTQYF
TGTGCCAGCAGCTTAGATTCGACAGGCGATACGCAGTATTTT
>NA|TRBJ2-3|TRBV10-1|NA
CASSPIKGEGGTDTQYF
TGCGCCAGCAGTCCCATCAAAGGAGAGGGGGGCACAGATACGCAGTATTTT
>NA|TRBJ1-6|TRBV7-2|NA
CASSLRGRDNSPLHF
TGTGCCAGCAGCTTACGGGGGAGGGATAATTCACCCCTCCACTTT